The 12 T cell receptor beta chains below all came from one sample that was sequenced in a study of T cells in localized non-small cell lung cancer. The repertoire was sequenced with immunoSEQ multiplex PCR; TCRdb's copy has only in-frame clones and lacks some. Of 15,000 to 25,000 clones in the sample, 89% were seen once. This specimen consisted of peripheral blood, obtained before any cancer treatment. The receptors come from a man aged 35-69 years with stage I lung adenocarcinoma.

The chain uses TRBV7-3 and TRBJ2-1; D may match TRBD1 or TRBD2 (5 bases each). CDR1 is SGHTA and CDR2 is FQGTGA in the germline V gene. CDR3 size: 14 residues. V shed 6 bases and J shed 5 bases, with 14 bases lying between them. CDR3 sequence: CASRTSGLDNEQFF. In nucleotides, the CDR3 is TGTGCCAGCAGAACCTCGGGGCTAGACAATGAGCAGTTCTTC. Using reference TRBV7-3 and TRBJ2-1 for the parts outside the CDR3, the full variable domain is GAGVSQTPSNKVTEKGKYVELRCDPISGHTALYWYRQSLGQGPEFLIYFQGTGAADDSGLPNDRFFAVRPEGSVSTLKIQRTERGDSAVYLCASRTSGLDNEQFFGPGTRLTVL.

This clone was counted between two and nine times. The J gene is TRBJ2-7, the V gene TRBV7-9; 8 bases map to TRBD2. Germline CDR1 is SEHNR and CDR2 is FQNEAQ (reference sequence). J gave up 6 bases and V 7 bases, and 8 bases lay outside the gene matches. The CDR3 sequence is 13 residues long. The CDR3 DNA is TGTGCCAGCACCCTCGGGAGGGGTGGCGAGCAGTACTTC. Translated: CASTLGRGGEQYF.

The chain couples TRBV19 to TRBJ2-1, with D possibly TRBD1 on 6 matching bases. The V end was cut by 8 bases, the J end by 9 bases, with 14 bases between. Per germline, CDR1 LNHDA and CDR2 SQIVND (reference sequence). CDR3 length: 12 amino acids. The CDR3 loop is CASQKQGLEQFF. The CDR3 region has the DNA TGTGCCAGTCAGAAACAGGGCCTTGAGCAGTTCTTC.

The chain joins TRBV5-6 to TRBJ1-1; D is unresolved. Trimming pared 1 base from V and 5 bases from J, leaving 9 bases between. The CDR3 totals 13 residues. Germline V gives CDR1 SGHDT, CDR2 YYEEEE. The CDR3 DNA reads as TGTGCCAGCAGCTTGTATTACCGGACTGAAGCTTTCTTT. It yields the protein CASSLYYRTEAFF.

This sequence joins TRBV21-1 and TRBJ2-1; the table names TRBD2, a call not compared with the DNA. TRBV21-1 constitutes a pseudogene. The length of the CDR3 is 17 residues. CDR3: CASSTQQGGERGNEQFF. In nucleotides, the CDR3 is TGTGCCAGCAGCACCCAACAAGGGGGGGAGAGAGGGAATGAGCAGTTCTTC.

This clone was seen more than once but under ten times. The rearrangement links TRBV2 to TRBJ2-5; D tentatively reads TRBD1 or TRBD2 (5 bases each). From germline, CDR1 is SNHLY and CDR2 FYNNEI. The CDR3 is 15 amino acids. The V gene lost 1 base and the J gene lost 5 bases, with 14 bases spanning the gap. The CDR3 sequence: CASSEVQASGETQYF. The CDR3 DNA sequence: TGTGCCAGCAGTGAAGTACAGGCGTCGGGGGAGACCCAGTACTTC. Supplemented by reference TRBV2 and TRBJ2-5, the full variable domain reads EPEVTQTPSHQVTQMGQEVILRCVPISNHLYFYWYRQILGQKVEFLVSFYNNEISEKSEIFDDQFSVERPDGSNFTLKIRSTKLEDSAMYFCASSEVQASGETQYFGPGTRLLVL.

The genes are TRBV13 and TRBJ2-7; D assignment may be TRBD1 or TRBD2 (5 bases each). Germline assignment: CDR1 PRHDT and CDR2 FYEKMQ (reference sequence). With 6 bases removed from V and 2 bases from J, the gap between germline ends came to 14 bases. CDR3 length equals 14 residues. The CDR3 nucleotides read TGTGCCAGCAGAACGAGGGGAGTCCCCTACGAGCAGTACTTC. Translated, it gives CASRTRGVPYEQYF.

This sequence joins TRBV11-2 and TRBJ1-1; the match to TRBD1 covers 7 bases. There are 14 residues in the CDR3. Germline-derived CDR1 and CDR2 are SGHAT and FQNNGV. Unmatched junction bases numbered 4, after V lost 5 bases and J lost 1 base. In DNA form, the CDR3 reads TGTGCCAGCAGCGTGGGACAGCCGAACACTGAAGCTTTCTTT. It is translated as CASSVGQPNTEAFF.

This clone was observed a single time. V and J are TRBV2 and TRBJ1-5, with 8 bases identical to TRBD1. This CDR3 region has 14 residues. Unmatched junction bases numbered 6, after V lost 4 bases and J lost 7 bases. From germline, CDR1 is SNHLY and CDR2 FYNNEI. As DNA, the CDR3 is TGTGCCAGCAGTGCCACAGGGGGTATGCAGCCCCAGCATTTT. Translated, it gives CASSATGGMQPQHF.

This clone has only one observation. CDR3 in DNA: TGTGCCAGCAGCTTTACCACAGGATCCGGGGAGCTGTTTTTT. Its translation is CASSFTTGSGELFF. The J gene is TRBJ2-2, the V gene TRBV6-5, with D possibly being TRBD1 (5 bases). Germline V gene lookup returns CDR1 MNHEY and CDR2 SVGAGI. The CDR3 is 14 residues long. V was clipped by 6 bases and J by 6 bases, with 14 bases between them.

This clone was counted once. The rearrangement uses TRBV5-5 and TRBJ2-7; D tentatively reads TRBD1 or TRBD2 (5 bases each). The V end lost 4 bases, the J end lost 4 bases, and 15 bases lay between the germline ends. Germline lookup yields CDR1 SGHKS and CDR2 YYEKEE (reference sequence). The CDR3 consists of 14 residues. CDR3 bases: TGTGCCAGCAGCCCCCTTGAGGGACCTTACGAGCAGTACTTC. Its translation is CASSPLEGPYEQYF. Full variable domain (remainder filled in from reference TRBV5-5 and TRBJ2-7): DAGVTQSPTHLIKTRGQQVTLRCSPISGHKSVSWYQQVLGQGPQFIFQYYEKEERGRGNFPDRFSARQFPNYSSELNVNALLLGDSALYLCASSPLEGPYEQYFGPGTRLTVT.

The chain couples TRBV5-5 to TRBJ2-2; D gene ambiguous. Germline V gene lookup returns CDR1 SGHKS and CDR2 YYEKEE (reference sequence). This CDR3 is built from 13 residues. Trimming took 4 bases from V and 5 from J, leaving 9 bases between them. In nucleotides, the CDR3 is TGTGCCAGCAGCAAGTTAGGTACCGGGGAGCTGTTTTTT. Translating gives CASSKLGTGELFF. Complete variable domain (other parts from reference TRBV5-5 and TRBJ2-2): DAGVTQSPTHLIKTRGQQVTLRCSPISGHKSVSWYQQVLGQGPQFIFQYYEKEERGRGNFPDRFSARQFPNYSSELNVNALLLGDSALYLCASSKLGTGELFFGEGSRLTVL.